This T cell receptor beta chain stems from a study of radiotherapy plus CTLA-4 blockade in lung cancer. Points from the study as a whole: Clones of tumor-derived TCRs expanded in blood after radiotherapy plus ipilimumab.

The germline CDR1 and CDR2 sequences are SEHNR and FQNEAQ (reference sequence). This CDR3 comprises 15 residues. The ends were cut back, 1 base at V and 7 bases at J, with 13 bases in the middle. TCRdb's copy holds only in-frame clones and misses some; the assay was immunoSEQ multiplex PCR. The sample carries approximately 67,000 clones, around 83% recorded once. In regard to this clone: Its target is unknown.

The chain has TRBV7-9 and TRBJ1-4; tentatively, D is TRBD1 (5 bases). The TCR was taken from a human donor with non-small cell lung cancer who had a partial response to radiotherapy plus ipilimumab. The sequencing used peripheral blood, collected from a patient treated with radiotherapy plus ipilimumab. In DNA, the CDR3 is TGTGCCAGCAGCTTAGGATACAGCGGGGGTGAAAAACTGTTTTTT. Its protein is CASSLGYSGGEKLFF.